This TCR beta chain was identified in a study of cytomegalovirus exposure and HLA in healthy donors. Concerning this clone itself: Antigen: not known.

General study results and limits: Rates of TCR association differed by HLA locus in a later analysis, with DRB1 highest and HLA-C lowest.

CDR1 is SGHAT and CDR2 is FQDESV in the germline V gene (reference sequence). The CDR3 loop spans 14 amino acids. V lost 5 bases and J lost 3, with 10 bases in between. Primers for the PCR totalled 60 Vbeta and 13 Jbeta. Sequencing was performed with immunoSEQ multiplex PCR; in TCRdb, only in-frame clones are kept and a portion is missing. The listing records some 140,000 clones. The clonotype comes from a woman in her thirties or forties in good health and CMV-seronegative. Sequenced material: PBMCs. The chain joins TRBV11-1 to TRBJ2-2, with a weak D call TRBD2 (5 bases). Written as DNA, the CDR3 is TGTGCCAGCAGCCAATCAGCGGACACCGGGGAGCTGTTTTTT. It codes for CASSQSADTGELFF. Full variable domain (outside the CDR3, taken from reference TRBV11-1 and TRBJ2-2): EAEVAQSPRYKITEKSQAVAFWCDPISGHATLYWYRQILGQGPELLVQFQDESVVDDSQLPKDRFSAERLKGVDSTLKIQPAELGDSAMYLCASSQSADTGELFFGEGSRLTVL.